Each of the 2 T cell receptor beta chains below was sequenced from the same sample in a study of blood T cell repertoires in COVID-19. The table came from immunoSEQ multiplex PCR; TCRdb's copy has only in-frame clones and leaves some out. The sample contains approximately 110,000 clones, 85% of which appear only once. Material: peripheral blood. The receptor set was obtained from a man over 45 with acute or convalescent COVID-19.

The chain recombines TRBV11-2 with TRBJ2-7, with 10 positions matching TRBD2. With 3 bases clipped from V and 4 bases from J, the junction kept 3 bases outside the gene matches. CDR1 and CDR2 from the germline V gene are SGHAT and FQNNGV. This CDR3 is 14 amino acids long. CDR3 sequence: CASSFLAGDYEQYF. Written as DNA, the CDR3 is TGTGCCAGCAGCTTCCTAGCGGGAGATTACGAGCAGTACTTC.

The rearrangement links TRBV28 to TRBJ1-2; 8 bases match TRBD1. The CDR3 consists of 15 residues. Looked up from germline, CDR1 is MDHEN and CDR2 is SYDVKM. The ends lost 3 bases at V and 4 bases at J; junction bases unmatched: 7. The CDR3 DNA follows: TGTGCCAGCAGTTTTTCCGGGACAGGCCGCTATGGCTACACCTTC. Encoded protein: CASSFSGTGRYGYTF.